This TCR beta chain stems from a study of identical twins (dated by TCRdb to about 2016). Regarding the complete study: TCR alpha and beta repertoires from monozygotic twins, unrelated adults of various ages and cord blood were deep-sequenced to test whether fetal clonotypes persist. To rule out contamination, replicate twin experiments were performed at different times with different library preparation protocols.

Relative to germline, V is missing 5 bases and J is missing 4 bases, with 5 bases of the junction outside any gene match. The CDR3 runs 16 amino acids, cysteine and phenylalanine included. Only the CDR3 region is kept as DNA, spanning 48 bases read in frame from base 1. Here is what the overall study found, with its caveats: Abundant cord blood beta clonotypes had fewer insertions, young adult naive repertoires showed a similar but weaker trend, and memory repertoires showed no such trend. Invariant T cells such as MAIT and iNKT could partly confound zero-insertion analyses, although diverse VJ usage argued against such confounding for most clonotypes. Compared with coincidental sharing between unrelated individuals, out-of-frame TCR alpha sequences shared between twins showed an excess of sequences with low generation probability. Recombination models systematically underestimated out-of-frame TCR alpha sharing in monozygotic twins but agreed with sharing between unrelated individuals. Because the same donors could not be followed over many years, the conclusions depended on cross-sectional statistical analysis. In beta out-of-frame sequences, excess twin sharing was weaker, because having fewer shared sequences lowered the signal-to-noise ratio.

Concerning this clonotype itself: The target of this receptor is not known. Nothing much larger sits one base from this clone, and base qualities are not available.

Only healthy Caucasian donors were included. Using Miltenyi CD45RO+ enrichment and human naive T-cell isolation kits, memory (CD45RO+) and naive T cells were isolated from PBMC. Library preparation employed 5' RACE. Sequencing was performed on an Illumina HiSeq 2000. A universal primer binding site was added through template switching, and the final cDNA carried a unique molecular identifier so that TCR cDNA molecules could be counted accurately. Specific primers in the conserved constant-segment region were used to synthesize first-strand cDNA for TCR alpha and beta chains. To control for contamination, each cDNA library was double barcoded with a SMART-Mk sample barcode plus Illumina barcodes. TruSeq adapter sequences, together with Illumina sample barcodes, were added in two successive PCR steps. Sequencing of the TCR alpha and beta cDNA libraries was done on the Illumina HiSeq platform using custom primers. In the authors' own workflow: MiGEC was used to process raw reads and extract unique molecular identifiers, and MiXCR was used to find CDR3 positions. For each individual, recombination models were inferred using an EM algorithm with the repgenHMM and IGoR tools. The tcR package in R was used for shared clonotype analysis, with sharing normalized by the product of cloneset sizes. To study raw recombination without the effects of thymic and clonal selection, out-of-frame nonproductive sequences were analyzed. The raw public reads went through TCRdb reprocessing: fastp at Q25, MiXCR clone calling, in-frame beta chains kept. Under each unique CDR3 protein, matching rows form one entry showing the most common genes and DNA. The V and J calls reflect TCRdb's pipeline rather than the authors' work. This sample is represented by about 210,000 distinct CDR3 sequences; around 9.6% of them were singletons. The leading ten clones occupy 5% to 5.5% of the sample.

The TCR was taken from a woman aged 18-30 years in good health. The sequenced sample consisted of memory (CD45RO+) T cells sorted from blood. According to the study, the label for this sample's cell subset or site signals: CD45RO+ enriched T cells. The chain couples TRBV12-3 or TRBV12-4 to TRBJ2-1, and 13 bases in between align with TRBD2. The nucleotide sequence is given as TGTGCCAGCAGTCCGAGACTAGCGGGGGGATACAATGAGCAGTTCTTC. The encoded protein is CASSPRLAGGYNEQFF.